The 31 T cell receptor beta chains presented below share a single source sample, sequenced in a study of T cells in Graves' hyperthyroidism and ophthalmopathy. RNA transcripts provided the source from which TCR beta CDR3 regions were amplified. The primer set for the first-round RT-PCR of the TCR CDR3 was HTBI. TCRdb re-called the multiplex PCR reads with MiXCR, one entry per CDR3 protein. The sample consists of about 370,000 distinct CDR3 sequences, roughly 15% of them appearing once. The sequenced sample was blood. Receptors were obtained from a woman in her fifties or sixties with Graves' ophthalmopathy.

This clonotype was counted between two and nine times. The chain uses TRBV15 and TRBJ2-7; unclear D gene. CDR1 is LNHNV, CDR2 YYDKDF, per germline (reference sequence). The V and J ends lost 3 bases and 3 bases respectively, with 6 bases between them. CDR3 size: 12 residues. Here the CDR3 reads CATSREYYEQYF. CDR3 bases: TGTGCCACCAGCAGGGAATACTACGAGCAGTACTTC.

This clonotype was observed many times. The chain links TRBV24-1 to TRBJ2-3; tentative D call: TRBD1 (7 bases). This CDR3 comprises 18 residues. Germline-derived CDR1 and CDR2 are KGHDR and SFDVKD. Trimming removed 4 bases at V and 3 bases at J, with 22 bases between. The CDR3 coding sequence is TGTGCCACCAGTGAGGACGGCGGGACAGTCCCCGGGACAGATACGCAGTATTTT. The encoded protein is CATSEDGGTVPGTDTQYF.

V and J are TRBV30 and TRBJ1-2; TRBD1 aligns across 11 bases. The CDR3 extends over 14 amino acids. Germline V gives CDR1 GTSNPN, CDR2 SVGIG (reference sequence). Trimming cost V 4 bases and J 4 bases; bases outside gene matches: 5. The CDR3 region has the DNA TGTGCCTGGACCCTGGGACAGGGGGGCTATGGCTACACCTTC. Translated, it gives CAWTLGQGGYGYTF. Based on the CDR3 plus reference TRBV30 and TRBJ1-2, the full variable domain is SQTIHQWPATLVQPVGSPLSLECTVEGTSNPNLYWYRQAAGRGLQLLFYSVGIGQISSEVPQNLSASRPQDRQFILSSKKLLLSDSGFYLCAWTLGQGGYGYTFGSGTRLTVV.

Only a few counts were recorded for this clonotype. The gene calls are TRBV20-1 and TRBJ1-2; D uncertain. V shed 0 bases and J shed 4 bases, with 12 bases lying between them. Germline V gene lookup returns CDR1 DFQATT and CDR2 SNEGSKA (reference sequence). The CDR3 runs to 14 residues. CDR3 sequence: CSARDIKDVYGYTF. The DNA for the CDR3 is TGCAGTGCTAGAGATATTAAAGACGTCTATGGCTACACCTTC.

The count of this clonotype is one. Given a much more abundant clone one base away, this may be a read error. CDR3 in amino acids: CASSRGTNEQLF. CDR3 coding DNA: TGTGCCAGCAGCAGGGGAACCAATGAGCAGCTCTTC. The rearrangement joins TRBV12-3 or TRBV12-4 to TRBJ2-1; D is possibly TRBD1 (6 bases). The CDR3 runs 12 residues.

This clonotype was seen repeatedly, ten times or more. V gene TRBV12-3 or TRBV12-4 combines with J gene TRBJ2-3; D might be TRBD1 (6 bases). The CDR3 contains 16 residues. V was shortened by 7 bases and J by 2 bases, with 19 bases between the two germline ends. CDR3 loop: CASTTGLGHLTDTQYF. CDR3 nucleotides: TGTGCCAGCACCACGGGGTTGGGACACCTCACAGATACGCAGTATTTT.

In this sample, this clonotype turned up many times. The CDR3 is CASTPGPEGLGEQFF. The CDR3 DNA follows: TGTGCCAGCACCCCGGGACCAGAAGGGCTAGGTGAGCAGTTCTTC. This chain connects TRBV2 to TRBJ2-1; D is tentatively TRBD1 or TRBD2 (5 bases each). The ends were cut back, 7 bases at V and 9 bases at J, with 22 bases in the middle. The CDR3 has 15 amino acids. Per the germline V gene, CDR1 is SNHLY and CDR2 is FYNNEI.

This clonotype was detected ten times or more. V gene TRBV10-1 combines with J gene TRBJ1-1, with D possibly being TRBD1 (6 bases). This CDR3 is 14 amino acids long. The V end lost 4 bases, the J end lost 3 bases, and 12 bases lay between the germline ends. From germline, CDR1 is WNHNN and CDR2 SYGVQD (reference sequence). The CDR3 coding sequence is TGCGCCAGCAGTGCGACAGGCGGAGACACTGAAGCTTTCTTT. This codes for CASSATGGDTEAFF.

This clonotype came up many times. J is TRBJ2-1 and V is TRBV28; unclear D gene. Per the germline V gene, CDR1 is MDHEN and CDR2 is SYDVKM. Between the trimmed V and J ends, which lost 7 bases and 0 bases, there was a span of 13 bases. The CDR3 sequence is 15 residues long. CDR3 DNA: TGTGCCAGCAAAAAAACCGGTAGCTCCTACAATGAGCAGTTCTTC. This gives the protein CASKKTGSSYNEQFF.

V usage is TRBV4-1 and J usage is TRBJ2-2; 10 nucleotides align to TRBD1. Germline trimming cut 4 bases from V and 6 bases from J; bases unmatched to any gene: 5. Per the germline V gene, CDR1 is MGHRA and CDR2 is YSYEKL. The CDR3 is made up of 15 amino acids. The CDR3 here is CASSPPTGGPGELFF. The DNA for the CDR3 is TGCGCCAGCAGCCCCCCGACAGGGGGCCCCGGGGAGCTGTTTTTT.

This clonotype was observed a few times. At one boundary the junction diverges from the germline segment, which might be a read error. V is TRBV7-8 and J is TRBJ2-6, with TRBD1 matching 10 bases. Germline assignment: CDR1 SGHVS and CDR2 FQNEAQ. CDR3 length equals 17 residues. The CDR3 nucleotides read TGTGCCAGCAACTTAAGGGACAGGGGAACTGGGGCCAACGTCCTGACTTTC. As protein: CASNLRDRGTGANVLTF.

The chain employs TRBV6-1 and TRBJ2-1; 8 bases align to TRBD2. The CDR3 runs 16 residues. With 5 bases clipped from V and 6 bases from J, the junction kept 12 bases outside the gene matches. CDR1 MNHNS and CDR2 SASEGT come from the germline V gene. The CDR3 DNA sequence: TGTGCCAGCAGTCCCACTAGCGGACCTCTCTCCAATGAGCAGTTCTTC. Translated, it gives CASSPTSGPLSNEQFF.

This clonotype showed up many times. The chain is built from TRBV28 and TRBJ2-2; D call uncertain. Trimming removed 3 bases from V and 3 bases from J, with 5 bases in between. CDR3 size: 13 residues. Germline CDR1 is MDHEN and CDR2 is SYDVKM. The DNA for the CDR3 is TGTGCCAGCAGTTTCACTTACACCGGGGAGCTGTTTTTT. Translation: CASSFTYTGELFF.

This clonotype was seen repeatedly, ten times or more. The chain has TRBV12-3 or TRBV12-4 and TRBJ2-7; TRBD2 agrees at 13 bases. The trim removed 6 bases at V and 4 bases at J, leaving 9 bases unmatched. This CDR3 region has 16 residues. CDR3 sequence reads: CASRKGGGLAGYEQYF. In nucleotides, the CDR3 is TGTGCCAGCAGAAAAGGGGGGGGACTAGCGGGATACGAGCAGTACTTC.

This clonotype was detected a few times. V and J are TRBV19 and TRBJ2-3; the D gene is possibly TRBD1 (5 bases). The CDR3 contains 14 residues. V was cut by 3 bases and J by 1 base, with 8 bases left in between. The germline V gene encodes CDR1 LNHDA and CDR2 SQIVND (reference sequence). CDR3 loop: CASSMSGRTDTQYF. CDR3 sequence (DNA): TGTGCCAGTAGTATGTCAGGGCGCACAGATACGCAGTATTTT.

This clonotype has ten or more counts. The chain employs TRBV7-2 and TRBJ2-1, with D possibly matching TRBD2 (7 bases). V lost 1 base to trimming and J lost 2 bases, with 9 bases between them. CDR3 length: 15 residues. Germline assignment: CDR1 SGHTA and CDR2 FQGNSA. CDR3 sequence: CASSLVGGPYNEQFF. The CDR3, as DNA: TGTGCCAGCAGCTTAGTCGGGGGGCCCTACAATGAGCAGTTCTTC.

This clonotype was seen a few times. This chain links TRBV4-1 with TRBJ2-7; 8 bases align to TRBD1. The V gene's germline CDR1 is MGHRA and CDR2 YSYEKL. V shed 5 bases and J 3 bases; nucleotides not matched to a gene: 9. The CDR3 has 15 residues. The CDR3 reads CASSAPGTGDYEQYF. CDR3 nucleotide sequence: TGCGCCAGCAGCGCACCCGGGACAGGCGACTACGAGCAGTACTTC.

There are a few counts of this clonotype. The chain has TRBV6-5 and TRBJ1-4; 7 bases map to TRBD1. Trimming at V came to 2 bases and at J to 5 bases, leaving 5 bases not matched to a gene. The germline V gene has CDR1 MNHEY and CDR2 SVGAGI. The CDR3 sequence is 15 residues long. The CDR3 DNA reads TGTGCCAGCAGTTACCGGGACAGCCTCAATGAAAAACTGTTTTTT. The encoded protein is CASSYRDSLNEKLFF.

The sample holds many counts of this clonotype. The rearrangement joins TRBV7-2 to TRBJ2-5; tentatively, D is TRBD1 (6 bases). The CDR3 extends over 13 amino acids. The germline V gene encodes CDR1 SGHTA and CDR2 FQGNSA. Trimming left V 5 bases short and J 2 bases short, with 9 bases between. CDR3 loop: CASSTGQQETQYF. DNA of the CDR3: TGTGCCAGCAGCACCGGACAGCAAGAGACCCAGTACTTC. Full variable domain (outside the CDR3, taken from reference TRBV7-2 and TRBJ2-5): GAGVSQSPSNKVTEKGKDVELRCDPISGHTALYWYRQSLGQGLEFLIYFQGNSAPDKSGLPSDRFSAERTGGSVSTLTIQRTQQEDSAVYLCASSTGQQETQYFGPGTRLLVL.

The rearrangement uses TRBV3-1 and TRBJ2-4; a weak D match, TRBD1 (6 bases). Germline assignment: CDR1 LGHDT and CDR2 YNNKEL (reference sequence). Trimming left V 4 bases short and J 2 bases short, with 15 bases between. This CDR3 spans 16 amino acids. DNA for the CDR3: TGTGCCAGCAGCCCAACAGGGTCGAGTACCAAAAACATTCAGTACTTC. It encodes CASSPTGSSTKNIQYF. Looking up the rest from reference TRBV3-1 and TRBJ2-4 gives the full variable domain: DTAVSQTPKYLVTQMGNDKSIKCEQNLGHDTMYWYKQDSKKFLKIMFSYNNKELIINETVPNRFSPKSPDKAHLNLHINSLELGDSAVYFCASSPTGSSTKNIQYFGAGTRLSVL.

This clonotype has ten or more counts. The V and J genes are TRBV29-1 and TRBJ2-7; TRBD1 agrees at 8 bases. The V and J ends lost 0 bases and 4 bases, in that order; junction bases with no gene match: 8. The CDR3 has 15 amino acids. Germline CDR1 is SQVTM and CDR2 is ANQGSEA. The CDR3 DNA is TGCAGCGTTGAAGACCGGGAACAGGGGGTGTACGAGCAGTACTTC. Translated, it gives CSVEDREQGVYEQYF.

The V and J genes are TRBV6-1 and TRBJ1-4; 8 nucleotides align to TRBD1. Trimming removed 4 bases from V and 8 bases from J; junction bases left unmatched: 9. This CDR3 has 15 residues. Germline V gene lookup returns CDR1 MNHNS and CDR2 SASEGT. The CDR3 nucleotides read TGTGCCAGCAGTGCCAGACAGGGGAAGGAGGAAAAACTGTTTTTT. Residues: CASSARQGKEEKLFF.

V gene TRBV7-8 combines with J gene TRBJ2-7, with 7 bases aligning to TRBD1. The CDR3 runs 14 residues. Germline V gives CDR1 SGHVS, CDR2 FQNEAQ. Unmatched junction bases numbered 3, after V lost 1 base and J lost 3 bases. The CDR3 nucleotides read TGTGCCAGCAGCTTAGGGGACAGCCTCTACGAGCAGTACTTC. Amino acid sequence: CASSLGDSLYEQYF.

On this clonotype: With a much larger clone just one base away, this may be a read error. This sequence joins TRBV28 and TRBJ2-7; D possibly corresponds to TRBD2 (6 bases). V was cut by 5 bases and J by 7 bases, with 15 bases left in between. Germline CDR1 reads MDHEN; CDR2 reads SYDVKM. The CDR3 extends over 13 amino acids. This CDR3 reads CASSTPRRDEQYF. The CDR3 nucleotides are TGTGCCAGCAGTACCCCCCGGCGGGATGAGCAGTACTTC.

This clonotype was seen only a few times. V usage is TRBV7-9 and J usage is TRBJ1-5; D ambiguous. The CDR3 covers 14 residues. CDR1 and CDR2 (germline): SEHNR, FQNEAQ (reference sequence). V dropped 1 base and J dropped 5 bases, with 9 bases sitting between them. As DNA, the CDR3 is TGTGCCAGCAGCTTAGGAGGTTATGATCAGCCCCAGCATTTT. It encodes CASSLGGYDQPQHF.

This clonotype appeared many times. The gene calls are TRBV7-2 and TRBJ2-7; TRBD1 is a possible D gene (6 bases). This CDR3 is built from 16 residues. The V gene's germline CDR1 is SGHTA and CDR2 FQGNSA. Trimming shortened V by 4 bases and J by 7 bases, and 23 bases separated the two germline ends. The CDR3 reads CASSSTGTWTLGEQYF. CDR3 bases: TGTGCCAGCAGCTCGACCGGGACATGGACCTTGGGGGAGCAGTACTTC.

In its sample, this clonotype was seen many times. V gene TRBV6-1 combines with J gene TRBJ1-5; D gene uncertain. The CDR3 is made up of 17 amino acids. Trimming removed 0 bases at V and 0 bases at J, with 12 bases between. Germline-derived CDR1 and CDR2 are MNHNS and SASEGT. This chain's CDR3 is CASSEALRGFSNQPQHF. Here the CDR3 DNA reads TGTGCCAGCAGTGAAGCGCTTAGAGGGTTTAGCAATCAGCCCCAGCATTTT.

The sample holds many counts of this clonotype. The V gene is TRBV6-5, the J gene TRBJ2-5; tentative D call: TRBD2 (6 bases). V gave up 0 bases and J gave up 2 bases, with 16 bases separating them. The germline CDR1 and CDR2 sequences are MNHEY and SVGAGI. CDR3 length: 17 residues. The CDR3 sequence is CASSYSLGDSNQETQYF. In nucleotides, the CDR3 is TGTGCCAGCAGTTACTCCCTAGGGGACTCCAATCAAGAGACCCAGTACTTC.

The chain recombines TRBV20-1 with TRBJ2-1; 7 bases fit TRBD2. This CDR3 has 15 amino acids. Germline CDR1 and CDR2: DFQATT and SNEGSKA (reference sequence). J was trimmed by 7 bases and V by 0 bases; bases with no gene match: 9. The CDR3 spells CSARDRWEGRNEQFF. Written as DNA, the CDR3 is TGCAGTGCTAGAGATCGGTGGGAGGGCCGGAATGAGCAGTTCTTC.

This clonotype has more than one count but fewer than ten. The CDR3 DNA is TGTGCCAGCAGCTTTACTCGGGGTGAAAAACTGTTTTTT. Translated: CASSFTRGEKLFF. The chain recombines TRBV7-9 with TRBJ1-4; D is unresolved. The CDR3 consists of 13 residues. Germline CDR1 and CDR2: SEHNR and FQNEAQ (reference sequence). V dropped 3 bases and J dropped 7 bases, with 9 bases sitting between them.

This clonotype came up a few times. The V gene is TRBV19, the J gene TRBJ2-3, with 7 bases matching TRBD1. Germline lookup yields CDR1 LNHDA and CDR2 SQIVND (reference sequence). This CDR3 has 16 amino acids. Trimming cost V 5 bases and J 2 bases; bases outside gene matches: 10. The CDR3 DNA sequence: TGTGCCAGTAGTTTGTACAGGGGATCCGACACAGATACGCAGTATTTT. This encodes CASSLYRGSDTDTQYF.